The present T cell receptor (beta chain) was sequenced within a study of blood T cell repertoires in COVID-19. Study details: The United States, Italy and Spain provided the acute and convalescent COVID-19 samples. PBMCs, B-cell-depleted T cells, or T cells were the source of the cDNA or gDNA that made up the material.

How the authors handled the data: Estimated nucleated cell counts came from reference gene primer amplification. The assay was immunoSEQ multiplex PCR, and TCRdb's table has in-frame clones only and misses some. From that table come the V and J calls and clone size; the DNA was used to work out D and trimming. The data show tens of thousands of clones, over 60% seen once. The sequencing sample was made of peripheral blood. The clonotype comes from a man aged 55 to 69 with active COVID-19.

CDR3 amino acids: CASSVGDRGGEKLFF. The DNA of the CDR3 is TGTGCCAGCAGCGTTGGGGACAGGGGAGGAGAAAAACTGTTTTTT. The rearrangement links TRBV9 to TRBJ1-4; 10 bases fit TRBD1. The germline V gene has CDR1 SGDLS and CDR2 YYNGEE. J was trimmed by 8 bases and V by 2 bases; bases with no gene match: 6. The CDR3 runs to 15 residues.